Sequencing of this T cell receptor beta chain was carried out in a study of CD8 T cells in Susac syndrome. Study-wide background: At the time their blood was drawn, patients with Susac syndrome were either therapy-naive, on corticosteroids (with some of them also receiving intravenous immunoglobulin), or on intravenous immunoglobulin alone. Whole-study results and caveats: The study found that Susac CD8+ clonal expansion peaked in TEMRA cells and active patients.

V lost 3 bases and J 5 bases, leaving 11 bases between the germline ends. The CDR3 covers 14 residues. Germline CDR1 is MNHEY and CDR2 is SMNVEV (reference sequence). Blood CD8+ and CD4+ T cells underwent high-throughput TCR beta sequencing. About 0.5 to 1 ug RNA was reverse transcribed with random hexamers. Across 54 Vbeta and 13 Jbeta, immunoSEQ multiplex PCR amplified TCR beta CDR3. TCRdb analysed the immunoSEQ multiplex PCR reads with MiXCR anew, one entry per CDR3 protein. The table has about 76,000 distinct CDR3 sequences, 93% seen once. Note on this clonotype: Its antigen is undetermined.

The origin of this receptor is a human donor with Susac syndrome. Material: CD8+ T cells from PBMCs. The genes are TRBV27 and TRBJ1-5, with D possibly being TRBD1 (6 bases). DNA for the CDR3: TGTGCCAGCAGTTTTGCGGGGGCTCATCAGCCCCAGCATTTT. This gives the protein CASSFAGAHQPQHF.